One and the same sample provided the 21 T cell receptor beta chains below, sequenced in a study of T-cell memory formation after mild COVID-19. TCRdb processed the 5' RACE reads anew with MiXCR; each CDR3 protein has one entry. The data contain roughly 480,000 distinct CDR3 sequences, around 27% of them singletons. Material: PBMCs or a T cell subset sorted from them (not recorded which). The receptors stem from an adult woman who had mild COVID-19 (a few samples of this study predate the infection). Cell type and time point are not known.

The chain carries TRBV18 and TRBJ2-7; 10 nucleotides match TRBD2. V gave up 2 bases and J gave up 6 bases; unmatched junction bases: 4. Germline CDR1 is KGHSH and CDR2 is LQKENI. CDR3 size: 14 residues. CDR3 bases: TGTGCCAGCTCACCAGGGCTAGCGGGAGCCGAGCAGTACTTC. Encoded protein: CASSPGLAGAEQYF.

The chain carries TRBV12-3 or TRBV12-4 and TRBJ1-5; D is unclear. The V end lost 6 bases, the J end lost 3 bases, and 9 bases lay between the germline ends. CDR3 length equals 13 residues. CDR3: CASSPQINQPQHF. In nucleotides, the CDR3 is TGTGCCAGCAGCCCTCAGATCAATCAGCCCCAGCATTTT.

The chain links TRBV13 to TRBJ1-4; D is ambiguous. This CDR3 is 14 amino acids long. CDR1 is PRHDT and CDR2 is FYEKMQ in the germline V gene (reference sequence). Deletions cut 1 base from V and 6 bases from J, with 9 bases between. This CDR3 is CASSLEGFDEKLFF. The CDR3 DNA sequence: TGTGCCAGCAGCTTAGAGGGATTTGATGAAAAACTGTTTTTT.

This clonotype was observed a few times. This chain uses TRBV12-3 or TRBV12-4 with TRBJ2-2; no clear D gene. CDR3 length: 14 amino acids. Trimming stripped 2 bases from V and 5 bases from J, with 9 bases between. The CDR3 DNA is TGTGCCAGCAGTTTAAGCCAGTTGACCGGGGAGCTGTTTTTT. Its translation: CASSLSQLTGELFF.

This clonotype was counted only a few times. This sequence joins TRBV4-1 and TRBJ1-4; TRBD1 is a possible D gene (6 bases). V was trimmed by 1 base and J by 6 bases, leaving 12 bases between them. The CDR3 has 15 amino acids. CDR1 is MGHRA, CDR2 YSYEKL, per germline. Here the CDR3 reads CASSQVVGGHEKLFF. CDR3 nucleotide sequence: TGCGCCAGCAGCCAAGTTGTGGGGGGGCATGAAAAACTGTTTTTT.

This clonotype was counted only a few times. CDR3 loop: CSVDSGSNFSNEQFF. CDR3 bases: TGCAGCGTTGATTCTGGCTCGAATTTCTCCAATGAGCAGTTCTTC. This rearrangement joins TRBV29-1 to TRBJ2-1; D call uncertain. This CDR3 is built from 15 residues. Germline CDR1 reads SQVTM; CDR2 reads ANQGSEA. Trimming cost V 3 bases and J 6 bases, with 18 bases left between them.

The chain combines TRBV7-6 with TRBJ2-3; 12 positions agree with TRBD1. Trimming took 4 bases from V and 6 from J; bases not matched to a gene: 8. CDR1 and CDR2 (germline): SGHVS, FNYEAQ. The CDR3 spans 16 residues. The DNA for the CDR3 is TGTGCCAGCAGCTATACCGGGACAGGGGGCGCGGATACGCAGTATTTT. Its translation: CASSYTGTGGADTQYF.

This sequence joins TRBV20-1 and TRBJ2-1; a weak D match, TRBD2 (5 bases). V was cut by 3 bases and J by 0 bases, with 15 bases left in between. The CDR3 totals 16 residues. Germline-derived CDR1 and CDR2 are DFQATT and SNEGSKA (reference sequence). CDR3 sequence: CSASPHFRGSYNEQFF. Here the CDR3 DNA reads TGCAGTGCTAGTCCCCATTTTCGGGGCTCCTACAATGAGCAGTTCTTC.

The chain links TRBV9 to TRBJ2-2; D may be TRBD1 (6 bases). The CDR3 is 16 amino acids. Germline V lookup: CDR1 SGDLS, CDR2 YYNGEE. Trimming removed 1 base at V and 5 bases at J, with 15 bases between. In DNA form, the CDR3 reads TGTGCCAGCAGCGTACAGGGGTCAATGGGGACCGGGGAGCTGTTTTTT. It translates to CASSVQGSMGTGELFF. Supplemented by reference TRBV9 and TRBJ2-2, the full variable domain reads DSGVTQTPKHLITATGQRVTLRCSPRSGDLSVYWYQQSLDQGLQFLIQYYNGEERAKGNILERFSAQQFPDLHSELNLSSLELGDSALYFCASSVQGSMGTGELFFGEGSRLTVL.

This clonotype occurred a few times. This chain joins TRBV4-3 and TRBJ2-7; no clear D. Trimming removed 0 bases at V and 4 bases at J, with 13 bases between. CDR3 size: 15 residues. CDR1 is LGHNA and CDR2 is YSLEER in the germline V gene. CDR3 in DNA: TGCGCCAGCAGCCAAGAAGGCTGGTCCGGGTACGAGCAGTACTTC. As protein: CASSQEGWSGYEQYF.

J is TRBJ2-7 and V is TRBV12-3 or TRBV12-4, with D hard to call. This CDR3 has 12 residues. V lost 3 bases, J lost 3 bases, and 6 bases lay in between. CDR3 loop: CASSFKDYEQYF. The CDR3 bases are TGTGCCAGCAGTTTTAAGGACTACGAGCAGTACTTC.

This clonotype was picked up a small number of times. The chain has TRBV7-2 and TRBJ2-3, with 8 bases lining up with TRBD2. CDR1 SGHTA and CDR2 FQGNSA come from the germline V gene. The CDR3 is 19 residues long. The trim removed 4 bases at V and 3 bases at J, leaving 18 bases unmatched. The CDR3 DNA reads TGTGCCAGCAGCTCACCCCGGGGGGGGTCTCTACGTTCAACAGATACGCAGTATTTT. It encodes CASSSPRGGSLRSTDTQYF. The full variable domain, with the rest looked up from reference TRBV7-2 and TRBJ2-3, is GAGVSQSPSNKVTEKGKDVELRCDPISGHTALYWYRQSLGQGLEFLIYFQGNSAPDKSGLPSDRFSAERTGGSVSTLTIQRTQQEDSAVYLCASSSPRGGSLRSTDTQYFGPGTRLTVL.

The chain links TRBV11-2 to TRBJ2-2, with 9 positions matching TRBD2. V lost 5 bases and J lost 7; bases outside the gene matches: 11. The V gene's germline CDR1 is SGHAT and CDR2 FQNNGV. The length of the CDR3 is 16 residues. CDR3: CASSPWASGASGELFF. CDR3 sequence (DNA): TGTGCCAGCAGCCCCTGGGCTAGCGGGGCAAGCGGGGAGCTGTTTTTT.

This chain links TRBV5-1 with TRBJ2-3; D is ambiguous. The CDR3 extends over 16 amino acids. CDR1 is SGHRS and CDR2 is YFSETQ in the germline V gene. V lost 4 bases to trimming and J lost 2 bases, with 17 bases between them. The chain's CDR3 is CASSRRPLDSTDTQYF. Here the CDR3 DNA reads TGCGCCAGCAGCCGACGACCCCTAGACTCCACAGATACGCAGTATTTT.

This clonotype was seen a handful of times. CDR3 in amino acids: CSAPRIGNTGELFF. CDR3 in DNA: TGCAGTGCCCCACGGATAGGGAACACCGGGGAGCTGTTTTTT. The chain uses TRBV20-1 and TRBJ2-2; D is ambiguous. Trimming removed 6 bases from V and 1 base from J, with 12 bases in between. Germline CDR1 DFQATT, CDR2 SNEGSKA (reference sequence). The CDR3 is made up of 14 amino acids.

The CDR3 region has the DNA TGTGCCAGCAGCTTGCAGGATGATTTGGCTTTCTTT. This codes for CASSLQDDLAFF. The chain is built from TRBV5-6 and TRBJ1-1; unclear D gene. Germline V gene lookup returns CDR1 SGHDT and CDR2 YYEEEE. V dropped 1 base and J dropped 11 bases, with 12 bases sitting between them. The CDR3 consists of 12 residues.

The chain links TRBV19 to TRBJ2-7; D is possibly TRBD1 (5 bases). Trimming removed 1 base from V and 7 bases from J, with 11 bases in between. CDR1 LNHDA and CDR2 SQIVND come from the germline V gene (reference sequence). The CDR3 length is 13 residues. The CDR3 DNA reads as TGTGCCAGTAGTATAGTTGCAGGGCGGGAGCAGTACTTC. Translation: CASSIVAGREQYF.

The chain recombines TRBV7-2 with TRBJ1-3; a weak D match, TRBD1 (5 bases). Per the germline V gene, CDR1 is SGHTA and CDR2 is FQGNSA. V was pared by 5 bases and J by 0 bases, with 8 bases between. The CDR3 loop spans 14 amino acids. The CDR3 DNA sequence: TGTGCCAGCAGCCAGGGTTTCTCTGGAAACACCATATATTTT. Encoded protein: CASSQGFSGNTIYF. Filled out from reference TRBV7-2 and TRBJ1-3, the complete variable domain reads GAGVSQSPSNKVTEKGKDVELRCDPISGHTALYWYRQSLGQGLEFLIYFQGNSAPDKSGLPSDRFSAERTGGSVSTLTIQRTQQEDSAVYLCASSQGFSGNTIYFGEGSWLTVV.

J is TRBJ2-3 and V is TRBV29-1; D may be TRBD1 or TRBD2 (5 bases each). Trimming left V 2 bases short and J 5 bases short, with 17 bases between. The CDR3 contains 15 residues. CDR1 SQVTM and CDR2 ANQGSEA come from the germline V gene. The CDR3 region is CSVESPGDRGDTQYF. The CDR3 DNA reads TGCAGCGTTGAATCCCCCGGGGACCGAGGAGATACGCAGTATTTT.

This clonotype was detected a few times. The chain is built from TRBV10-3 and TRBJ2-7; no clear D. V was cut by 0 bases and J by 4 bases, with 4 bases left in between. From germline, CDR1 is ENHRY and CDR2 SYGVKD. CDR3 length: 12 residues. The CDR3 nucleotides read TGTGCCATCAGTGAGTCAGATTACGAGCAGTACTTC. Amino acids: CAISESDYEQYF.

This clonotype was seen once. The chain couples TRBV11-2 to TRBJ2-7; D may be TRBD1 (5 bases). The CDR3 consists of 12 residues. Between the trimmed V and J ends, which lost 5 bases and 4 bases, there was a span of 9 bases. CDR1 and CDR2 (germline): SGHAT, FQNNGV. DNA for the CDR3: TGTGCCAGCAGCCAGAGACAGTACGAGCAGTACTTC. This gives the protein CASSQRQYEQYF.